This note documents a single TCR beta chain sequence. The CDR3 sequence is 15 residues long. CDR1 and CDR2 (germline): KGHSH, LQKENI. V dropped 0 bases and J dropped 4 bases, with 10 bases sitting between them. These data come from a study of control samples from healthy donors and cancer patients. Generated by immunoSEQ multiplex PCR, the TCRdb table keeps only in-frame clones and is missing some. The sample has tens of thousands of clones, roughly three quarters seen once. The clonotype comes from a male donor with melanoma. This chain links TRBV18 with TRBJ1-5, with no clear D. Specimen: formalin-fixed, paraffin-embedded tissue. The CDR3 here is CASSPPSGGNQPQHF. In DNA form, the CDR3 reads TGTGCCAGCTCACCACCGTCGGGCGGGAATCAGCCCCAGCATTTT.